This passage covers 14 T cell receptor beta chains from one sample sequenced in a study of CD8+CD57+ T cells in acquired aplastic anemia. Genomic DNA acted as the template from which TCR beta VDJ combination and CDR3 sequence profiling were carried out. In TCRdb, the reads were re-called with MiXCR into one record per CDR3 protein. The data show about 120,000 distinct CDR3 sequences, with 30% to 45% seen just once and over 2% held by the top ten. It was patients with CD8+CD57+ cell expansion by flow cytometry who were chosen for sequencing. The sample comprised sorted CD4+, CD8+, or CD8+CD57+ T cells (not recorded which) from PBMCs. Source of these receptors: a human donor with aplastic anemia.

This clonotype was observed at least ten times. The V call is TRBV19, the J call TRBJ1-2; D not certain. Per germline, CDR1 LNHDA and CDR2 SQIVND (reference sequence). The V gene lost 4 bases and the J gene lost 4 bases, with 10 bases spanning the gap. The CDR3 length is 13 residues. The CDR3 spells CASSSVRVYGYTF. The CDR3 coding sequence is TGTGCCAGTAGTAGTGTGCGGGTCTATGGCTACACCTTC.

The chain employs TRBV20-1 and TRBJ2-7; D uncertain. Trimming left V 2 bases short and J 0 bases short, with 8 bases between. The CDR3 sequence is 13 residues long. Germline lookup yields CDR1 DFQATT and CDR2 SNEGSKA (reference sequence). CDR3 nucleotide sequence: TGCAGTGCTAGAATGGGCTACTCCTACGAGCAGTACTTC. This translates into CSARMGYSYEQYF.

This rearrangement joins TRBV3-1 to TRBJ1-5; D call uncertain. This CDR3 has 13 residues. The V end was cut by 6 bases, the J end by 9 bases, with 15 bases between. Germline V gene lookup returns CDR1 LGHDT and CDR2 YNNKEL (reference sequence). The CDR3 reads CASSRIGRRPQHF. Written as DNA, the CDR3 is TGTGCCAGCAGTCGAATCGGGCGTCGGCCCCAGCATTTT. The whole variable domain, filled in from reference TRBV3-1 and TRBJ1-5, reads DTAVSQTPKYLVTQMGNDKSIKCEQNLGHDTMYWYKQDSKKFLKIMFSYNNKELIINETVPNRFSPKSPDKAHLNLHINSLELGDSAVYFCASSRIGRRPQHFGDGTRLSIL.

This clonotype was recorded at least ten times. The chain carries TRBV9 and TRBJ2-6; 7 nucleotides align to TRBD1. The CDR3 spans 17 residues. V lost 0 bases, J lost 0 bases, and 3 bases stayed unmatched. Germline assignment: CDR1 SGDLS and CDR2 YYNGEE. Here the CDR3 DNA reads TGTGCCAGCAGCGTAGGGACAGGAGCCTCTGGGGCCAACGTCCTGACTTTC. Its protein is CASSVGTGASGANVLTF.

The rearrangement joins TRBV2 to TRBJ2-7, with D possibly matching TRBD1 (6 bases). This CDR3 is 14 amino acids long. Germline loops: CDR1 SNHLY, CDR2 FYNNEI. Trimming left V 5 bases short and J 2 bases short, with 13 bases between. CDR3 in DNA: TGTGCCAGCAGTATAAACAGGGAGCCCTACGAGCAGTACTTC. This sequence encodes CASSINREPYEQYF.

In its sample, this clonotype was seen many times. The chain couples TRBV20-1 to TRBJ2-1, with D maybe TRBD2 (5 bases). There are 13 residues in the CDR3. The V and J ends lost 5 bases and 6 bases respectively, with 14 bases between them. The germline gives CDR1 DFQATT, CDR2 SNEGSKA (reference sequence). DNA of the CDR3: TGCAGTGCTCCCCTCCCGGGGAGCAATGAGCAGTTCTTC. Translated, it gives CSAPLPGSNEQFF.

CDR3 sequence (DNA): TGCGCCAGCAGTCTACAGGGTTCCGGGGAGCTGTTTTTT. Amino acids: CASSLQGSGELFF. The V gene is TRBV5-1, the J gene TRBJ2-2; maybe TRBD1 (6 bases). This CDR3 is built from 13 residues. Looked up from germline, CDR1 is SGHRS and CDR2 is YFSETQ. The germline V and J ends were trimmed by 5 bases and 6 bases, with 11 bases remaining between them.

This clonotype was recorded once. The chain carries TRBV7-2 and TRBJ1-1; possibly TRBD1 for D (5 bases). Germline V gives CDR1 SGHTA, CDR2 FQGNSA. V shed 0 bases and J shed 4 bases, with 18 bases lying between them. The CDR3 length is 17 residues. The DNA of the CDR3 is TGTGCCAGCAGCTTAGCCTGGTTAAGGGGTGCCTTCACTGAAGCTTTCTTT. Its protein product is CASSLAWLRGAFTEAFF.

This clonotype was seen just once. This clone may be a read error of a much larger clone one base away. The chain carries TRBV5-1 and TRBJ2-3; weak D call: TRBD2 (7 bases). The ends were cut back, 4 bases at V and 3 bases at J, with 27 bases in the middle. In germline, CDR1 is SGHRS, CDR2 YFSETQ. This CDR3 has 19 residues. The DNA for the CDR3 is TGCGCCAGCAGCCCACGTCCCGGGACTGGCGGGGGCCTTACAGATACGCAGTATTTT. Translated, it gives CASSPRPGTGGGLTDTQYF.

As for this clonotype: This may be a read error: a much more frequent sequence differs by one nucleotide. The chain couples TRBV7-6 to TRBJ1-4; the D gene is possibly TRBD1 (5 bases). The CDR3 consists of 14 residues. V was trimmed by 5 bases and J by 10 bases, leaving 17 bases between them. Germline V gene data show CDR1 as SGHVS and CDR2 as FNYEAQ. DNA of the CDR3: TGTGCCAGCAGCCTAGATGGGGGTGGAGGAAAACTGTTTTTT. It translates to CASSLDGGGGKLFF.

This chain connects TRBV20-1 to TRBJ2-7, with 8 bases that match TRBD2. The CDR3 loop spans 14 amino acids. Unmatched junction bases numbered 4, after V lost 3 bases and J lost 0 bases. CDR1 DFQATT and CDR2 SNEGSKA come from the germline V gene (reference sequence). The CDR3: CSASKRGHSYEQYF. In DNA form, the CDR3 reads TGCAGTGCTAGTAAGCGGGGGCACTCCTACGAGCAGTACTTC.

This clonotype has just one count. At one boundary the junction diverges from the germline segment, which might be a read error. CDR3 in amino acids: CTSSLELRSSYEQYF. CDR3 bases: TGTACCAGCAGCTTAGAGCTTAGGAGCTCCTACGAGCAGTACTTC. The chain employs TRBV7-8 and TRBJ2-7, with D hard to call. The CDR3 runs to 15 residues. Germline V CDR1 and CDR2: SGHVS, FQNEAQ.

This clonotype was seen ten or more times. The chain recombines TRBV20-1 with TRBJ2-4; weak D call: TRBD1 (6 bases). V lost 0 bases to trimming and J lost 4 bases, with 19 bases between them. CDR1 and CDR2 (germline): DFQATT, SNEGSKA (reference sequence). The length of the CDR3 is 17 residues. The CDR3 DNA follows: TGCAGTGCTAGAGACCAACAGGGAAGAGTCGGTAAAAACATTCAGTACTTC. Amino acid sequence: CSARDQQGRVGKNIQYF.

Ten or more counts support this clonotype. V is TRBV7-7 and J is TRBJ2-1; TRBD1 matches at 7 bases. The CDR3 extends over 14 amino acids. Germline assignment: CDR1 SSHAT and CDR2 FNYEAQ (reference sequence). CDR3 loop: CASLYRGRGNEQFF. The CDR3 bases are TGTGCTAGCCTCTACAGGGGAAGAGGGAATGAGCAGTTCTTC.